This paragraph covers one T cell receptor beta chain sequence. The data were obtained in a study of blood T cell repertoires in COVID-19. At the level of the study: Samples of COVID-19 (acute and convalescent) were obtained from the United States, Italy and Spain.

Only in-frame clones appear in the TCRdb table, and some are missing; sequencing was by immunoSEQ multiplex PCR. The sample shows approximately 270,000 clones, less than 95% of them seen only once. Trimming stripped 2 bases from V and 4 bases from J, with 8 bases between. This CDR3 spans 13 amino acids. Germline V lookup: CDR1 KGHSH, CDR2 LQKENI. The clonotype comes from a man aged 35 to 55 who had been exposed to COVID-19. The sequencing sample was made of PBMCs or T cells enriched from blood (not recorded which). V usage is TRBV18 and J usage is TRBJ1-1; D remains ambiguous. The CDR3 DNA reads as TGTGCCAGCTCACCAAGAGGGAGCACTGAAGCTTTCTTT. As protein: CASSPRGSTEAFF.